These 18 T cell receptor beta chains came from one sample sequenced in a study of CD8 T cells in ankylosing spondylitis. Study-wide results and caveats: A TCR beta motif of fewer than ten highly homologous variants seemed to mark ankylosing spondylitis blood.

These receptors have no identified antigens. TCRdb re-called the 5' RACE reads through MiXCR, storing one row per CDR3 protein. Of 700,000 to 1,000,000 distinct CDR3 sequences detected, approximately 12% appear once; the ten largest clones hold under 0.6%. Sequenced material: blood, either unsorted or a sorted T cell fraction (not recorded which). Receptors were obtained from a male donor with ankylosing spondylitis.

The rearrangement uses TRBV4-3 and TRBJ1-3; maybe TRBD1 (5 bases). Germline CDR1 is LGHNA and CDR2 is YSLEER. The CDR3 sequence is 16 residues long. With 3 bases removed from V and 3 bases from J, the gap between germline ends came to 15 bases. Here the CDR3 reads CASSQYRPGYGNTIYF. In DNA form, the CDR3 reads TGCGCCAGCAGCCAGTACAGGCCGGGCTATGGAAACACCATATATTTT.

This clonotype was observed at least ten times. The rearrangement uses TRBV5-1 and TRBJ2-7; perhaps D is TRBD1 or TRBD2 (5 bases each). Germline CDR1 is SGHRS and CDR2 is YFSETQ. V was trimmed by 0 bases and J by 0 bases, leaving 7 bases between them. CDR3 length: 14 residues. The CDR3 reads CASSLEGPSYEQYF. In DNA, the CDR3 is TGCGCCAGCAGCTTGGAGGGACCCTCCTACGAGCAGTACTTC.

This clonotype was seen many times. V usage is TRBV20-1 and J usage is TRBJ2-5, with TRBD2 identical over 7 bases. The CDR3 runs to 14 residues. Germline CDR1 is DFQATT and CDR2 is SNEGSKA (reference sequence). J gave up 2 bases and V 3 bases, and 6 bases lay outside the gene matches. CDR3 bases: TGCAGTGCTAGTTTGGGGGGGATTCAAGAGACCCAGTACTTC. Translation gives CSASLGGIQETQYF.

This sequence joins TRBV11-2 and TRBJ2-3; D assignment may be TRBD1 or TRBD2 (5 bases each). The germline CDR1 and CDR2 sequences are SGHAT and FQNNGV. Trimming removed 1 base at V and 6 bases at J, with 17 bases between. The CDR3 length is 16 residues. CDR3 DNA: TGTGCCAGCAGCTTAGTGGGACCCTTCGTGGCGGATACGCAGTATTTT. As protein: CASSLVGPFVADTQYF.

This chain uses TRBV11-2 with TRBJ1-2; D is unresolved. The CDR3 spans 15 residues. Germline assignment: CDR1 SGHAT and CDR2 FQNNGV. Trimming pared 5 bases from V and 0 bases from J, leaving 13 bases between. In nucleotides, the CDR3 is TGTGCCAGCAGCCTCCGTGGGAGTCCTAACTATGGCTACACCTTC. Protein sequence: CASSLRGSPNYGYTF.

This clonotype was seen repeatedly, ten times or more. The CDR3 region is CASSSAGEAYTF. CDR3 sequence (DNA): TGTGCCAGCAGTTCGGCAGGGGAGGCCTACACCTTC. V and J are TRBV27 and TRBJ1-2; the D gene is possibly TRBD1 (6 bases). Germline CDR1 is MNHEY and CDR2 is SMNVEV (reference sequence). Between the trimmed V and J ends, which lost 4 bases and 10 bases, there was a span of 13 bases. The CDR3 has 12 residues.

This clonotype has a handful of counts. This chain links TRBV4-3 with TRBJ2-3, with 7 bases matching TRBD2. V shed 4 bases, J shed 4 bases, and the junction held 8 bases outside the gene matches. CDR1 is LGHNA, CDR2 YSLEER, per germline. The CDR3 is made up of 15 amino acids. CDR3 protein: CASSLGGGSADTQYF. In DNA form, the CDR3 reads TGCGCCAGCAGCCTTGGGGGGGGGAGTGCAGATACGCAGTATTTT.

This sequence joins TRBV7-2 and TRBJ1-1, with a possible D match to TRBD1 (5 bases). Germline values: CDR1 SGHTA, CDR2 FQGNSA. Trimming shortened V by 2 bases and J by 11 bases, and 12 bases separated the two germline ends. CDR3 length: 12 amino acids. DNA for the CDR3: TGTGCCAGCAGCTTATCAGGGTATAGGGCTTTCTTT. Protein sequence: CASSLSGYRAFF.

Ten or more counts support this clonotype. The chain is built from TRBV27 and TRBJ2-3, with 13 bases fitting TRBD2. Germline CDR1 and CDR2: MNHEY and SMNVEV (reference sequence). CDR3 size: 16 residues. Trimming cost V 2 bases and J 4 bases; bases outside gene matches: 3. This CDR3 is CASSLRLAGGSDTQYF. CDR3 in DNA: TGTGCCAGCAGTTTAAGACTAGCGGGAGGTTCAGATACGCAGTATTTT.

CDR3 DNA: TGCGCCAGCCGCCGGGACAGTTACTACGAGCAGTACTTC. Its translation is CASRRDSYYEQYF. This rearrangement joins TRBV5-1 to TRBJ2-7; 7 nucleotides match TRBD1. The CDR3 has 13 amino acids. Trimming at V came to 7 bases and at J to 3 bases, leaving 7 bases not matched to a gene. Germline CDR1 and CDR2: SGHRS and YFSETQ.

This clonotype was counted many times. The V and J genes are TRBV18 and TRBJ2-1; a possible D gene is TRBD2 (5 bases). Trimming took 3 bases from V and 0 from J, leaving 9 bases between them. The CDR3 covers 15 residues. Germline CDR1 KGHSH, CDR2 LQKENI. The CDR3 coding sequence is TGTGCCAGCTCACCTATAGGGAGCTCCTACAATGAGCAGTTCTTC. It codes for CASSPIGSSYNEQFF.

The sample holds a few counts of this clonotype. The V and J genes are TRBV29-1 and TRBJ1-1, with 7 bases lining up with TRBD1. The germline V gene encodes CDR1 SQVTM and CDR2 ANQGSEA. This CDR3 has 12 residues. V lost 5 bases to trimming and J lost 3 bases; unmatched junction nucleotides: 3. In DNA, the CDR3 is TGCAGCGTTAAGGACAGGTACACTGAAGCTTTCTTT. Translating gives CSVKDRYTEAFF.

This chain links TRBV5-1 with TRBJ2-1, with 8 bases lining up with TRBD2. Germline CDR1 SGHRS, CDR2 YFSETQ. The CDR3 contains 17 residues. Trimming at V came to 0 bases and at J to 1 base, leaving 6 bases not matched to a gene. DNA for the CDR3: TGCGCCAGCAGCTTGGCGTATAGCGGGATTTCCTACAATGAGCAGTTCTTC. This encodes CASSLAYSGISYNEQFF.

The chain employs TRBV6-4 and TRBJ2-1, with D perhaps matching TRBD1 or TRBD2 (5 bases each). V lost 3 bases and J 6 bases, leaving 18 bases between the germline ends. This CDR3 comprises 16 residues. Germline V gene sequence: CDR1 MRHNA, CDR2 SNTAGT. The CDR3 bases are TGTGCCAGCAGTGATTCATACCAAGCCGGGGCCAATGAGCAGTTCTTC. This codes for CASSDSYQAGANEQFF.

The chain recombines TRBV20-1 with TRBJ1-1; no clear D. CDR3 length: 13 amino acids. V shed 1 base and J shed 1 base, with 7 bases lying between them. CDR1 and CDR2 (germline): DFQATT, SNEGSKA (reference sequence). Here the CDR3 DNA reads TGCAGTGCTAGAGTGGACCCGAACACTGAAGCTTTCTTT. Translation: CSARVDPNTEAFF.

This clonotype occurred once. The rearrangement uses TRBV10-3 and TRBJ1-2; 9 nucleotides agree with TRBD1. After removal of 5 bases from V and 6 bases from J, the junction contained 10 bases not matched to a gene. CDR3 length equals 15 residues. The germline gives CDR1 ENHRY, CDR2 SYGVKD. The CDR3 DNA sequence: TGTGCCATCAGTCGGGACAGGGCCCAGGTCGATGGCTACACCTTC. This codes for CAISRDRAQVDGYTF.

The genes are TRBV4-2 and TRBJ2-1, with D perhaps matching TRBD1 (6 bases). Germline V gene lookup returns CDR1 LGHNA and CDR2 YNFKEQ. The V end was cut by 1 base, the J end by 0 bases, with 10 bases between. CDR3 length: 16 amino acids. In DNA, the CDR3 is TGTGCCAGCAGCCAAGGTCGACAGGTCTCCTACAATGAGCAGTTCTTC. It codes for CASSQGRQVSYNEQFF.

This clonotype was picked up a small number of times. The gene calls are TRBV7-2 and TRBJ2-1; TRBD2 is a possible D gene (6 bases). CDR3 length: 16 amino acids. Trimming shortened V by 0 bases and J by 3 bases, and 12 bases separated the two germline ends. The germline V gene has CDR1 SGHTA and CDR2 FQGNSA. Here the CDR3 reads CASSLAAGSGYNEQFF. Here the CDR3 DNA reads TGTGCCAGCAGCTTAGCGGCGGGGTCGGGCTACAATGAGCAGTTCTTC. The variable domain in full, completed from reference TRBV7-2 and TRBJ2-1, reads GAGVSQSPSNKVTEKGKDVELRCDPISGHTALYWYRQSLGQGLEFLIYFQGNSAPDKSGLPSDRFSAERTGGSVSTLTIQRTQQEDSAVYLCASSLAAGSGYNEQFFGPGTRLTVL.